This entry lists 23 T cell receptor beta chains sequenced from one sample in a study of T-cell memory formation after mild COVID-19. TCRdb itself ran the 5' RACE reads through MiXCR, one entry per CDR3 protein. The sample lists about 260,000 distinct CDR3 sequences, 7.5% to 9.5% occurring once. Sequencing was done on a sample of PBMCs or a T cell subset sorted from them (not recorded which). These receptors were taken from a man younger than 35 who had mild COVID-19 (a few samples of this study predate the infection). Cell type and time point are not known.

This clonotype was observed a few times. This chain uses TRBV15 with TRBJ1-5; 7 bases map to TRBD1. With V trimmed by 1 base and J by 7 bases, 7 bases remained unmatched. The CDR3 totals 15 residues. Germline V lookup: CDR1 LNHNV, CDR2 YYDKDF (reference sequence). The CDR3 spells CATSRATGRYQPQHF. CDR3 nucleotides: TGTGCCACCAGCAGAGCGACAGGGAGATACCAGCCCCAGCATTTT.

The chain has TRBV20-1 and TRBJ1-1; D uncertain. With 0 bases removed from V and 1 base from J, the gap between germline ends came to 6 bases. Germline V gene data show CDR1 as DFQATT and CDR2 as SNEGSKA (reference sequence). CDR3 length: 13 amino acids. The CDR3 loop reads CSARDSANTEAFF. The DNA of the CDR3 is TGCAGTGCTAGAGATTCGGCGAACACTGAAGCTTTCTTT.

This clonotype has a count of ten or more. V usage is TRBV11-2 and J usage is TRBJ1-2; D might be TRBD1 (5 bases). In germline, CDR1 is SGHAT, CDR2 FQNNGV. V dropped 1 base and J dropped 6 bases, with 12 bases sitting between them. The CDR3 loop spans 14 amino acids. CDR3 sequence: CASSLVGVSDGYTF. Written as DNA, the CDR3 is TGTGCCAGCAGCTTAGTAGGGGTTTCGGATGGCTACACCTTC. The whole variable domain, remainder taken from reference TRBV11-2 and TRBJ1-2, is EAGVAQSPRYKIIEKRQSVAFWCNPISGHATLYWYQQILGQGPKLLIQFQNNGVVDDSQLPKDRFSAERLKGVDSTLKIQPAKLEDSAVYLCASSLVGVSDGYTFGSGTRLTVV.

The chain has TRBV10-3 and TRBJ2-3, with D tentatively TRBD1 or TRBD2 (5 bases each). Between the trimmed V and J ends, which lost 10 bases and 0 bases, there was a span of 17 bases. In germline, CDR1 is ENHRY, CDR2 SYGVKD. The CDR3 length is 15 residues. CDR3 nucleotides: TGTGCCACCAAAAGGGCAGAGGGGAGCACAGATACGCAGTATTTT. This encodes CATKRAEGSTDTQYF.

The CDR3 nucleotides read TGTGCCAGTAGTATACAGGGCGCAGATACGCAGTATTTT. It is translated as CASSIQGADTQYF. This sequence joins TRBV19 and TRBJ2-3, with a tentative D call TRBD1 (5 bases). The CDR3 runs 13 residues. Trimming left V 2 bases short and J 4 bases short, with 7 bases between. Germline CDR1 LNHDA, CDR2 SQIVND (reference sequence).

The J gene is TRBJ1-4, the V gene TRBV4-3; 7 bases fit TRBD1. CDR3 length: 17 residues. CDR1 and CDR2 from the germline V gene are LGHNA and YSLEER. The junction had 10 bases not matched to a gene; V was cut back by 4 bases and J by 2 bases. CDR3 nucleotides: TGCGCCAGCAGCCTCAGGGGGTTTGGCCTGACTAATGAAAAACTGTTTTTT. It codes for CASSLRGFGLTNEKLFF.

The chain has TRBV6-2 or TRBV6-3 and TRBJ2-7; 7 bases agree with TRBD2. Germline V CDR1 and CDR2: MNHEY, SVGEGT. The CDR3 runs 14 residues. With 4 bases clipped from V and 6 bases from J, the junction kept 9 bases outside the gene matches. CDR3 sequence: CASSSSRGLGEQYV. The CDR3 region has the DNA TGTGCCAGCAGTTCCTCGCGGGGGTTAGGCGAGCAGTACGTC.

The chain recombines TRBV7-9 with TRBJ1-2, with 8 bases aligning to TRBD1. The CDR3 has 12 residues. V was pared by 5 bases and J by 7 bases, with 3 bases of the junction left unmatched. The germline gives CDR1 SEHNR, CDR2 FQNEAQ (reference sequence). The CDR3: CASSDDRGGYTF. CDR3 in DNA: TGTGCCAGCAGCGACGACAGGGGTGGCTACACCTTC. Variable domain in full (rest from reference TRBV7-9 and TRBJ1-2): DTGVSQNPRHKITKRGQNVTFRCDPISEHNRLYWYRQTLGQGPEFLTYFQNEAQLEKSRLLSDRFSAERPKGSFSTLEIQRTEQGDSAMYLCASSDDRGGYTFGSGTRLTVV.

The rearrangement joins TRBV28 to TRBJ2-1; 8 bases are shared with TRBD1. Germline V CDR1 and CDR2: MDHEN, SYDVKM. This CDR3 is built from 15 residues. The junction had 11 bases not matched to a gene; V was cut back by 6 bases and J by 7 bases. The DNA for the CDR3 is TGTGCCAGCAGGGGGATGGCAGGGGGCAGGAATGAGCAGTTCTTC. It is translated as CASRGMAGGRNEQFF.

Written as DNA, the CDR3 is TGTGCCAGCTCACCACGGTCATTCCGCTCTGGGGCCAACGTCCTGACTTTC. Translating it yields CASSPRSFRSGANVLTF. This chain links TRBV18 with TRBJ2-6; no definite D call. V was cut by 1 base and J by 0 bases, with 10 bases left in between. This CDR3 comprises 17 residues. Germline V gene lookup returns CDR1 KGHSH and CDR2 LQKENI. Filled out from reference TRBV18 and TRBJ2-6, the complete variable domain reads NAGVMQNPRHLVRRRGQEARLRCSPMKGHSHVYWYRQLPEEGLKFMVYLQKENIIDESGMPKERFSAEFPKEGPSILRIQQVVRGDSAAYFCASSPRSFRSGANVLTFGAGSRLTVL.

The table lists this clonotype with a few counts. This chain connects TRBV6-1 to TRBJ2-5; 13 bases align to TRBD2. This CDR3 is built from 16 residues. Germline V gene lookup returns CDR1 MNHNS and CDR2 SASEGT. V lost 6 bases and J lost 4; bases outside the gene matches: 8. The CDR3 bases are TGTGCCAGCAGACGGACTAGCGGGGGTTTATCAGAGACCCAGTACTTC. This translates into CASRRTSGGLSETQYF.

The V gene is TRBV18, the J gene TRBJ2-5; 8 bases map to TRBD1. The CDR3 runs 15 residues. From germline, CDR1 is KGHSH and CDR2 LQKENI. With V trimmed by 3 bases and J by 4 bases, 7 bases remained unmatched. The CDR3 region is CASSPPGQERETQYF. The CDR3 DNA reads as TGTGCCAGCTCACCGCCGGGACAGGAGCGAGAGACCCAGTACTTC.

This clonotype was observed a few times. CDR3 loop: CASSQESSGGAGEQFF. DNA of the CDR3: TGCGCCAGCAGCCAAGAATCCAGCGGGGGGGCCGGTGAGCAGTTCTTC. The chain employs TRBV4-1 and TRBJ2-1; TRBD2 matches at 10 bases. J lost 9 bases, V lost 0 bases, and 8 bases had no gene match. Germline CDR1 MGHRA, CDR2 YSYEKL. This CDR3 region has 16 residues.

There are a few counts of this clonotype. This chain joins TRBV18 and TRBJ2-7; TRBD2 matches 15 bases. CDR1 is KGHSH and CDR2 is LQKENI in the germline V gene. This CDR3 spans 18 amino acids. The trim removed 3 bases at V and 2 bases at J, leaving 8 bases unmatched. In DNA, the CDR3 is TGTGCCAGCTCACCGGACCCGGGACTAGCGGGGGGAGCCTACGAGCAGTACTTC. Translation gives CASSPDPGLAGGAYEQYF.

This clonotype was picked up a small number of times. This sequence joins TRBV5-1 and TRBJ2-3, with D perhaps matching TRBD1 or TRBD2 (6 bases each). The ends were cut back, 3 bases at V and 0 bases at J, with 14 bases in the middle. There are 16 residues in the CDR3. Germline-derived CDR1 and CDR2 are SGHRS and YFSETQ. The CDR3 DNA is TGCGCCAGCAGCTGGGGGGCGGGCGTTAGCACAGATACGCAGTATTTT. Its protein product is CASSWGAGVSTDTQYF. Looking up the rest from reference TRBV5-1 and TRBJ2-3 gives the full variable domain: KAGVTQTPRYLIKTRGQQVTLSCSPISGHRSVSWYQQTPGQGLQFLFEYFSETQRNKGNFPGRFSGRQFSNSRSEMNVSTLELGDSALYLCASSWGAGVSTDTQYFGPGTRLTVL.

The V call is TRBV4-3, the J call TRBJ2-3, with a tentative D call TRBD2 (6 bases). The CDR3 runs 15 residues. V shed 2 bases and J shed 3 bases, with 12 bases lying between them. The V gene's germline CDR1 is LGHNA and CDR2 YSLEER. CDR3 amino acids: CASSQTQEGTDTQYF. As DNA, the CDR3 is TGCGCCAGCAGCCAAACCCAGGAGGGTACAGATACGCAGTATTTT.

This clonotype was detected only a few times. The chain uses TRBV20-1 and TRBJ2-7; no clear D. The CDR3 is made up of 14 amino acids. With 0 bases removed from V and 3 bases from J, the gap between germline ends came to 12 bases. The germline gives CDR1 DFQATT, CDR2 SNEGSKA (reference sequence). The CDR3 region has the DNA TGCAGTGCTAGAGAAGGGTCCACACACTACGAGCAGTACTTC. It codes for CSAREGSTHYEQYF.

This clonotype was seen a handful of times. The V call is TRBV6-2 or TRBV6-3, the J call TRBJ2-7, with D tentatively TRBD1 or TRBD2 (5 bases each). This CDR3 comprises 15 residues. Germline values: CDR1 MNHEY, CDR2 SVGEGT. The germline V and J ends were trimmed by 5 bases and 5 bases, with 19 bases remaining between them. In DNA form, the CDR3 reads TGTGCCAGCAGTCAGGGCGGGTACATTCGGAACGAGCAGTACTTC. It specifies CASSQGGYIRNEQYF.

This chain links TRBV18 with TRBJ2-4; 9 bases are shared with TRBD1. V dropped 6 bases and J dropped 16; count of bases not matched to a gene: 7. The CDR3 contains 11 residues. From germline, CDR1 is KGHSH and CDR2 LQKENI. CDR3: CASSADRGSYF. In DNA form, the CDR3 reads TGTGCCAGCTCGGCGGACAGGGGATCTTACTTC.

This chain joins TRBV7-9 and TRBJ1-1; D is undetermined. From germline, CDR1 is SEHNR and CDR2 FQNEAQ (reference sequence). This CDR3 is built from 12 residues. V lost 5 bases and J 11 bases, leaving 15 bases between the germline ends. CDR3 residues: CASSPSGMWAFF. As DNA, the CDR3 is TGTGCCAGCAGCCCCTCGGGGATGTGGGCTTTCTTT.

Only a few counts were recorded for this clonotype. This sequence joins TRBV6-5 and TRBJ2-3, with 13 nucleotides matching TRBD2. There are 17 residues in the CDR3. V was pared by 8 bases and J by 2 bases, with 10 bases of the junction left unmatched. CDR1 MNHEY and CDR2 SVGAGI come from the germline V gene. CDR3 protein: CASFPTGTSGVTDTQYF. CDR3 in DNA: TGTGCCAGCTTCCCGACCGGGACTAGCGGGGTCACAGATACGCAGTATTTT.

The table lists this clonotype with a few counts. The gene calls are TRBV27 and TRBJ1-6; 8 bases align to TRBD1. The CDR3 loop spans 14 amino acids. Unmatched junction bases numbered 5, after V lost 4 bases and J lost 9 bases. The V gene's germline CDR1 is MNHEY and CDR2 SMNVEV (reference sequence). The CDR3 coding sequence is TGTGCCAGCAGTTCCGCGGACAGGGTTTCACCCCTCCACTTT. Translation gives CASSSADRVSPLHF.

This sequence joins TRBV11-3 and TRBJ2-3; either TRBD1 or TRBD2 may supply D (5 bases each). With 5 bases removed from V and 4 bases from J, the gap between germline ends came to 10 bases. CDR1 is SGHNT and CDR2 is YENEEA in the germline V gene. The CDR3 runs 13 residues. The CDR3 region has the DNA TGTGCCAGCAGCCCGGTGGGGGCAGATACGCAGTATTTT. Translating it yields CASSPVGADTQYF.